The 31 T cell receptor beta chains presented below share a single source sample, sequenced in a study of cytomegalovirus exposure and HLA in healthy donors. Assay: immunoSEQ multiplex PCR; the TCRdb copy retains only in-frame clones and omits some. This table holds roughly 82,000 clones, just under 95% found once. Sample: PBMCs. The receptors were sampled from a man between 18 and 29 years old in good health and CMV-seronegative.

The chain combines TRBV19 with TRBJ1-1; no definite D call. V was clipped by 8 bases and J by 7 bases, with 11 bases between them. Germline CDR1 is LNHDA and CDR2 is SQIVND (reference sequence). This CDR3 contains 11 residues. This CDR3 reads CASLDRYEAFF. CDR3 DNA sequence: TGTGCCAGTCTAGACCGGTATGAAGCTTTCTTT.

The chain carries TRBV5-1 and TRBJ2-1; D might be TRBD2 (5 bases). Per germline, CDR1 SGHRS and CDR2 YFSETQ. V shed 4 bases and J shed 8 bases, with 22 bases lying between them. CDR3 length: 16 residues. CDR3 protein: CASSQGSTGTPDEQFF. The CDR3 DNA sequence: TGCGCCAGCAGCCAAGGGTCCACGGGAACCCCTGATGAGCAGTTCTTC.

The chain is built from TRBV5-1 and TRBJ2-3, with TRBD2 identical over 7 bases. The trim removed 2 bases at V and 3 bases at J, leaving 6 bases unmatched. The germline V gene encodes CDR1 SGHRS and CDR2 YFSETQ. CDR3 length: 15 amino acids. The CDR3 DNA follows: TGCGCCAGCAGCTTAGGCCTAGCGGAGACAGATACGCAGTATTTT. It encodes CASSLGLAETDTQYF.

The rearrangement joins TRBV6-5 to TRBJ1-2; 8 bases agree with TRBD1. After removal of 5 bases from V and 6 bases from J, the junction contained 5 bases not matched to a gene. Germline assignment: CDR1 MNHEY and CDR2 SVGAGI. This CDR3 has 13 residues. The CDR3: CASSPQGVNGYTF. The CDR3 DNA reads as TGTGCCAGCAGTCCACAGGGGGTCAATGGCTACACCTTC.

J is TRBJ2-3 and V is TRBV29-1; 11 bases agree with TRBD2. The CDR3 spans 16 residues. Unmatched junction bases numbered 3, after V lost 1 base and J lost 0 bases. Looked up from germline, CDR1 is SQVTM and CDR2 is ANQGSEA. The CDR3 here is CSVEARLAGSTDTQYF. CDR3 DNA: TGCAGCGTTGAAGCCCGACTAGCGGGAAGCACAGATACGCAGTATTTT.

The V gene is TRBV7-6, the J gene TRBJ1-1; D might be TRBD1 (5 bases). The length of the CDR3 is 14 residues. In germline, CDR1 is SGHVS, CDR2 FNYEAQ. The germline V and J ends were trimmed by 2 bases and 5 bases, with 12 bases remaining between them. The CDR3 protein is CASSLLREVTEAFF. CDR3 nucleotide sequence: TGTGCCAGCAGCTTACTCAGGGAGGTGACTGAAGCTTTCTTT.

The CDR3 reads CASSQGDRESYGYTF. The CDR3 nucleotides are TGCGCCAGCAGCCAAGGGGACAGGGAATCCTATGGCTACACCTTC. The chain joins TRBV4-1 to TRBJ1-2; 9 nucleotides agree with TRBD1. J gave up 4 bases and V 1 base, and 4 bases lay outside the gene matches. This CDR3 spans 15 amino acids. Per germline, CDR1 MGHRA and CDR2 YSYEKL.

The chain employs TRBV5-1 and TRBJ1-2, with D tentatively TRBD1 (6 bases). V was trimmed by 1 base and J by 4 bases, leaving 14 bases between them. CDR1 is SGHRS, CDR2 YFSETQ, per germline. The CDR3 loop spans 15 amino acids. The CDR3 DNA reads as TGCGCCAGCAGCTTGTCGGGACATCCGGGCTATGGCTACACCTTC. This codes for CASSLSGHPGYGYTF.

The V and J genes are TRBV29-1 and TRBJ2-7; 8 bases map to TRBD1. The V and J ends lost 6 bases and 7 bases, in that order; junction bases with no gene match: 11. Per the germline V gene, CDR1 is SQVTM and CDR2 is ANQGSEA. The CDR3 contains 13 residues. The CDR3 loop reads CSVGTGLAREQYF. The DNA of the CDR3 is TGCAGCGTCGGGACAGGCCTCGCCCGGGAGCAGTACTTC.

The chain is built from TRBV29-1 and TRBJ2-1, with TRBD2 identical over 9 bases. Germline assignment: CDR1 SQVTM and CDR2 ANQGSEA. The CDR3 contains 14 residues. V lost 4 bases and J lost 2; bases outside the gene matches: 3. The CDR3 here is CSVAGLAAYNEQFF. The CDR3 DNA sequence: TGCAGCGTTGCGGGACTAGCCGCCTACAATGAGCAGTTCTTC.

The rearrangement links TRBV4-3 to TRBJ2-2; 11 bases match TRBD2. CDR3 length equals 16 residues. In germline, CDR1 is LGHNA, CDR2 YSLEER. The V gene end was trimmed by 4 bases and the J gene end by 4 bases; junction bases not matched to a gene: 5. Written as DNA, the CDR3 is TGCGCCAGCAGCCCTACCGGGACTAGCGGCACCGGGGAGCTGTTTTTT. Translation: CASSPTGTSGTGELFF.

This chain uses TRBV11-3 with TRBJ2-7, with 9 bases that match TRBD1. Germline CDR1 and CDR2: SGHNT and YENEEA. The CDR3 runs to 15 residues. V lost 3 bases and J lost 7; bases outside the gene matches: 10. The CDR3 here is CASSLSRDRVGEQYF. CDR3 in DNA: TGTGCCAGCAGCTTGAGTCGGGACAGGGTCGGGGAGCAGTACTTC.

The CDR3 spells CASSQALVGMESQYF. For the CDR3, the DNA is TGTGCCAGCAGCCAGGCACTAGTGGGTATGGAGTCCCAGTACTTC. The gene calls are TRBV7-9 and TRBJ2-5, with a possible D match to TRBD2 (5 bases). The CDR3 runs 15 residues. Germline CDR1 is SEHNR and CDR2 is FQNEAQ (reference sequence). Between the trimmed V and J ends, which lost 5 bases and 9 bases, there was a span of 22 bases.

V is TRBV2 and J is TRBJ1-5; a weak D match, TRBD1 (6 bases). This CDR3 is built from 14 residues. Germline CDR1 is SNHLY and CDR2 is FYNNEI. V was shortened by 7 bases and J by 6 bases, with 16 bases between the two germline ends. The CDR3 protein is CASKVQGIFQPQHF. As DNA, the CDR3 is TGTGCCAGCAAGGTACAGGGTATATTTCAGCCCCAGCATTTT.

The chain joins TRBV13 to TRBJ1-1, with a tentative D call TRBD1 (5 bases). This CDR3 has 14 residues. Germline CDR1 reads PRHDT; CDR2 reads FYEKMQ (reference sequence). Trimming stripped 2 bases from V and 3 bases from J, with 10 bases between. CDR3 in amino acids: CASSLLFRDTEAFF. CDR3 coding DNA: TGTGCCAGCAGCTTATTGTTCAGGGACACTGAAGCTTTCTTT.

This chain uses TRBV9 with TRBJ2-1, with 9 positions matching TRBD2. Losses at the gene ends were 0 bases for V and 5 bases for J; bases not matched to a gene: 3. Germline V gives CDR1 SGDLS, CDR2 YYNGEE. This CDR3 has 15 amino acids. As DNA, the CDR3 is TGTGCCAGCAGCGTAGGGGGACTAGCTCACAATGAGCAGTTCTTC. Its protein product is CASSVGGLAHNEQFF.

This rearrangement joins TRBV10-3 to TRBJ1-1; unclear D gene. The CDR3 covers 13 residues. Trimming removed 2 bases at V and 6 bases at J, with 10 bases between. Germline assignment: CDR1 ENHRY and CDR2 SYGVKD. CDR3 nucleotides: TGTGCCATCAGTGAGGAGGCGGACTCTGAAGCTTTCTTT. This sequence encodes CAISEEADSEAFF.

The rearrangement joins TRBV7-9 to TRBJ2-2; the match to TRBD1 covers 7 bases. The germline gives CDR1 SEHNR, CDR2 FQNEAQ (reference sequence). There are 18 residues in the CDR3. J gave up 0 bases and V 7 bases, and 14 bases lay outside the gene matches. The CDR3 sequence: CASTQQGLSQANTGELFF. CDR3 sequence (DNA): TGTGCCAGCACGCAACAGGGGTTATCGCAAGCGAACACCGGGGAGCTGTTTTTT.

V and J are TRBV5-1 and TRBJ2-3; tentative D call: TRBD2 (5 bases). The CDR3 length is 14 residues. Germline V lookup: CDR1 SGHRS, CDR2 YFSETQ. V shed 0 bases and J shed 0 bases, with 5 bases lying between them. CDR3 loop: CASSLGTSTDTQYF. CDR3 nucleotides: TGCGCCAGCAGCTTGGGGACTAGCACAGATACGCAGTATTTT.

The rearrangement joins TRBV5-4 to TRBJ2-1; TRBD2 matches at 9 bases. CDR3 length: 14 residues. Germline assignment: CDR1 SGHNT and CDR2 YYREEE (reference sequence). V was pared by 3 bases and J by 4 bases, with 2 bases of the junction left unmatched. CDR3 DNA sequence: TGTGCCAGCAGCTCGGGACTAGCATACAATGAGCAGTTCTTC. It yields the protein CASSSGLAYNEQFF.

This rearrangement joins TRBV7-9 to TRBJ2-2, with 10 bases identical to TRBD2. The junction had 6 bases not matched to a gene; V was cut back by 5 bases and J by 3 bases. The CDR3 contains 16 residues. CDR1 and CDR2 from the germline V gene are SEHNR and FQNEAQ (reference sequence). As DNA, the CDR3 is TGTGCCAGCAGCATGCGGACTAGCGGTTACACCGGGGAGCTGTTTTTT. Its translation: CASSMRTSGYTGELFF.

This clone appeared once. The rearrangement uses TRBV9 and TRBJ2-1; D unclear. V lost 4 bases, J lost 5 bases, and 16 bases lay in between. Germline CDR1 is SGDLS and CDR2 is YYNGEE. This CDR3 region has 15 residues. The CDR3 coding sequence is TGTGCCAGCAGCCCTACCACTCTAAATCACAATGAGCAGTTCTTC. Its protein is CASSPTTLNHNEQFF.

Only one count was recorded for this clone. The chain couples TRBV27 to TRBJ1-2; 11 bases map to TRBD1. The germline V gene encodes CDR1 MNHEY and CDR2 SMNVEV (reference sequence). The CDR3 covers 14 residues. Germline trimming cut 1 base from V and 7 bases from J; bases unmatched to any gene: 2. CDR3 coding DNA: TGTGCCAGCAGTTTATTGGGACAGGGGGGTGGCTACACCTTC. This translates into CASSLLGQGGGYTF.

This sequence joins TRBV15 and TRBJ2-3; 8 nucleotides match TRBD2. The CDR3 has 16 residues. Germline V gives CDR1 LNHNV, CDR2 YYDKDF (reference sequence). V trimming: 0 bases; J trimming: 3 bases; junction bases outside the gene matches: 5. The CDR3 DNA reads TGTGCCACCAGCAGAGAGAAGAGCGGGAGAACAGATACGCAGTATTTT. Protein sequence: CATSREKSGRTDTQYF.

The chain combines TRBV28 with TRBJ2-5, with D tentatively TRBD2 (5 bases). V gave up 2 bases and J gave up 5 bases, with 9 bases separating them. The germline V gene has CDR1 MDHEN and CDR2 SYDVKM. CDR3 length: 13 amino acids. For the CDR3, the DNA is TGTGCCAGCAGTTTACATAGCGTGGAGACCCAGTACTTC. Residues: CASSLHSVETQYF.

CDR3 bases: TGTGCCAGCAGCTCAGGCCTAGCGGGAGGGGAAGAGACCCAGTACTTC. Amino acids: CASSSGLAGGEETQYF. The rearrangement uses TRBV7-9 and TRBJ2-5; 12 nucleotides agree with TRBD2. Germline V gene sequence: CDR1 SEHNR, CDR2 FQNEAQ (reference sequence). This CDR3 contains 16 residues. With V trimmed by 4 bases and J by 3 bases, 6 bases remained unmatched.

The count of this clone is one. This chain joins TRBV7-9 and TRBJ1-1; D gene ambiguous. The V end was cut by 2 bases, the J end by 2 bases, with 9 bases between. Germline lookup yields CDR1 SEHNR and CDR2 FQNEAQ (reference sequence). This CDR3 contains 14 residues. The CDR3 DNA follows: TGTGCCAGCAGCTTATTAGCCGGAAACACTGAAGCTTTCTTT. Protein sequence: CASSLLAGNTEAFF.

The chain carries TRBV20-1 and TRBJ2-1; weak D call: TRBD1 (5 bases). V was cut by 5 bases and J by 12 bases, with 14 bases left in between. The CDR3 loop spans 11 amino acids. Germline V gene lookup returns CDR1 DFQATT and CDR2 SNEGSKA (reference sequence). CDR3 bases: TGCAGTGCTTCTGGAAGGGGTGGGCAGTTCTTC. It codes for CSASGRGGQFF.

J is TRBJ1-2 and V is TRBV6-4; the D gene is possibly TRBD1 (6 bases). V was pared by 0 bases and J by 7 bases, with 15 bases between. The germline gives CDR1 MRHNA, CDR2 SNTAGT. The CDR3 spans 15 residues. This chain's CDR3 is CASSDSTGTPFGYTF. CDR3 DNA: TGTGCCAGCAGTGACTCTACCGGGACACCGTTTGGCTACACCTTC.

V and J are TRBV4-1 and TRBJ2-7; D uncertain. The CDR3 runs 14 residues. The germline V and J ends were trimmed by 0 bases and 0 bases, with 6 bases remaining between them. Germline V gene lookup returns CDR1 MGHRA and CDR2 YSYEKL. The CDR3 spells CASSQDRFSYEQYF. The DNA for the CDR3 is TGCGCCAGCAGCCAAGACAGATTCTCCTACGAGCAGTACTTC.

This chain links TRBV5-6 with TRBJ1-5; D is possibly TRBD1 (5 bases). The CDR3 length is 14 residues. The germline V and J ends were trimmed by 1 base and 5 bases, with 10 bases remaining between them. Per germline, CDR1 SGHDT and CDR2 YYEEEE. The CDR3 is CASSLLWGDQPQHF. For the CDR3, the DNA is TGTGCCAGCAGCTTGTTGTGGGGGGATCAGCCCCAGCATTTT.